Detailed here is one T cell receptor (beta chain). Authors' processing steps: Reference gene primers were amplified, and this amplification served to estimate nucleated cell counts. Some clones are missing from TCRdb's copy, which holds only in-frame ones; the method was immunoSEQ multiplex PCR. The V and J calls and clone size are taken from that table; D and trimming were inferred from the DNA. The table shows 200,000 to 250,000 clones, with 65% to 85% occurring only once. This entry belongs to a study of blood T cell repertoires in COVID-19. Study summary: PBMCs, B-cell-depleted T cells, or T cells were the source of the cDNA or gDNA that made up the material.

Trimming left V 6 bases short and J 4 bases short, with 10 bases between. The V gene's germline CDR1 is SGHNT and CDR2 YYREEE (reference sequence). The CDR3 covers 13 residues. Sequenced input: peripheral blood. The source of this sequence is a human donor in a cohort sampled during active COVID-19. This sequence joins TRBV5-4 and TRBJ2-2; D possibly corresponds to TRBD2 (5 bases). CDR3 DNA: TGTGCCAGCACCACCCGGGGCACCGGGGAGCTGTTTTTT. Protein sequence: CASTTRGTGELFF.